This T cell receptor (beta chain) was sequenced in a study of blood T cell repertoires in COVID-19. Sequencing used immunoSEQ multiplex PCR; TCRdb keeps in-frame clones, though not all of them. The data hold more than 45,000 clones, with about 85% observed a single time. This CDR3 comprises 13 residues. Germline V lookup: CDR1 KGHSH, CDR2 LQKENI. Trimming removed 3 bases from V and 6 bases from J, with 9 bases in between. Sequencing input: peripheral blood. This chain links TRBV18 with TRBJ2-4; possibly TRBD1 for D (5 bases). This receptor was taken from a middle-aged man with active COVID-19. As DNA, the CDR3 is TGTGCCAGCTCACCTCAGGGCGGAAACATTCAGTACTTC. Its protein is CASSPQGGNIQYF.